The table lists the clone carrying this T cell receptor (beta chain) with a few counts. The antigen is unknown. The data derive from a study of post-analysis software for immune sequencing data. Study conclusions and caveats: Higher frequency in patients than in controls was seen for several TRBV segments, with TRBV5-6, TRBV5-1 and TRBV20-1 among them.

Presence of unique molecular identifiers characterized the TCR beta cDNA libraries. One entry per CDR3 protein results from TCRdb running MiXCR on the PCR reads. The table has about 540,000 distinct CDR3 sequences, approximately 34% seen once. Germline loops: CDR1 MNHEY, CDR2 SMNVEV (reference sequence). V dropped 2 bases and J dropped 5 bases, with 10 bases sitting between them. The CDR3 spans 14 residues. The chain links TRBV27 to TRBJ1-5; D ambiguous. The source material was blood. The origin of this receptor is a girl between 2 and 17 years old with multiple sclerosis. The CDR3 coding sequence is TGTGCCAGCAGTTTAAGGGATCCAGATCAGCCCCAGCATTTT. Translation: CASSLRDPDQPQHF.